The present T cell receptor beta chain was sequenced within a study of tissue T cells after allogeneic stem cell transplantation. In the case of this clone: Gene names refer to mouse genes. The CDR3 end falls 1 residue outside the read, so it is completed with the germline J gene.

This table comes from immunoSEQ multiplex PCR, and its TCRdb copy is limited to in-frame clones, with some not included. The sample includes roughly 1,700 clones, under 45% of them seen just once. The CDR3 is 16 residues long. Trimming removed 0 bases from V and 0 bases from J, with 10 bases in between. CDR1 is KGHPV, CDR2 FQNQEV, per germline (reference sequence). Time point meaning: mouse harvest day 14 after allogeneic transplant. Mouse grafts combined 10^7 T-cell-depleted bone marrow cells with 10^6 splenic CD5+ T cells. B6 (H2b) cells into BALB/c (H2d) mice; tissues taken at day 7 or 14. The sequenced sample consisted of gut tissue. The chain is built from TRBV26 and TRBJ2-5, with no clear D. The source of this sequence is a female BALB/c mouse given C57BL/6 T cells with graft-versus-host disease after an allogeneic hematopoietic cell transplant. The covered CDR3 bases are TGTGCCAGCAGTCTGTCCCCGACAATTAACCAAGACACCCAGTAC. Translating gives CASSLSPTINQDTQY. The CDR3 as a whole reads CASSLSPTINQDTQYF.